Listed below are T cell receptor beta chains from one sample, sequenced in a study of OX40 agonist ivuxolimab in advanced cancers. Clones were read by immunoSEQ multiplex PCR, and TCRdb kept only the in-frame ones, dropping some. The sample contains tens of thousands of clones, approximately 82% of which appear only once. The sample here was CD4+ or CD8+ T cells sorted from blood, taken in a trial of the OX40 agonist ivuxolimab. The source of these receptors is an adult with an advanced solid tumor such as melanoma, head and neck, liver or kidney cancer. The CDR3 runs from the conserved cysteine through the conserved F or W. A D gene is named only where the DNA matches it firmly. Clone size, where shown, is once, few, many, or a class for clones that have expanded.

v_call	clone_size	j_call	d_call	cdr3_aa	cdr3_nt
TRBV6-5	-	TRBJ2-5	-	CASSYGETQYF	TGTGCCAGCAGTTACGGGGAGACCCAGTACTTC
TRBV5-4	-	TRBJ2-1	-	CASKGDEQFF	TGTGCCAGCAAAGGGGATGAGCAGTTCTTC
TRBV5-4	few	TRBJ2-5	TRBD2	CASSLMGLAGQETQYF	TGTGCCAGCAGCTTAATGGGACTAGCGGGACAAGAGACCCAGTACTTC
TRBV4-1	-	TRBJ2-7	TRBD2	CASSQEGTSGGYEQYF	TGCGCCAGCAGCCAAGAAGGAACTAGCGGGGGCTACGAGCAGTACTTC
TRBV6-1	once	TRBJ2-3	-	CASSARDGPTDTQYF	TGTGCCAGCAGTGCTCGGGACGGCCCCACAGATACGCAGTATTTT
TRBV7-9	-	TRBJ2-7	TRBD1	CASSQGLDRDEQYF	TGCGCCAGCAGCCAAGGATTGGACAGGGACGAGCAGTACTTC
TRBV27	-	TRBJ2-5	TRBD2	CASSLGPGGRQETQYF	TGTGCCAGCAGTTTAGGACCGGGGGGGCGTCAAGAGACCCAGTACTTC
TRBV14	-	TRBJ2-1	-	CASSQARLVYDEQFF	TGTGCCAGCAGCCAAGCAAGGCTGGTATACGATGAGCAGTTCTTC
TRBV7-2	-	TRBJ2-7	-	CASSFFSGPYEQYF	TGTGCCAGCAGCTTCTTTAGCGGCCCGTACGAGCAGTACTTC
TRBV6-5	-	TRBJ2-7	TRBD2	CASSLVAGAYEQYF	TGTGCCAGCAGTTTAGTAGCGGGAGCCTACGAGCAGTACTTC